These T cell receptor beta chains were read from a single sample in a study of shared clonotypes between healthy human individuals. This table comes from immunoSEQ multiplex PCR, and its TCRdb copy is limited to in-frame clones, with some not included. The sample lists more than 2,000,000 clones; just over 90% were seen once. The specimen was naive CD4+ T cells from PBMCs. These receptors originate from a man younger than 35 in good health. Some clones in this sample may be carry-over from other donors' samples. Each CDR3 is given with its conserved first and last residue. The D gene is left open where the match is weak. A row's size may be missing; if present it is once, few, many or a size class.

V: TRBV29-1
D: -
size: -
J: TRBJ2-1
CDR3: CSVGSLGGYEQFF

V: TRBV5-8
D: TRBD2
size: once
J: TRBJ2-5
CDR3: CASSWGGTEETQYF

V: TRBV7-9
D: TRBD1
size: -
J: TRBJ1-5
CDR3: CASSLDPGQGVNNQPQHF

V: TRBV19
D: -
size: -
J: TRBJ2-7
CDR3: CASSRTLGLSYEQYF

V: TRBV5-1
D: -
size: -
J: TRBJ2-3
CDR3: CASSLGGVTDTQYF

V: TRBV5-1
D: -
size: -
J: TRBJ1-3
CDR3: CASSSGSLGNTIYF

V: TRBV5-1
D: -
size: -
J: TRBJ2-3
CDR3: CASSLAGQTDTQYF

V: TRBV27
D: -
size: -
J: TRBJ2-1
CDR3: CASSLWPPQRSSYNEQFF

V: TRBV5-1
D: -
size: -
J: TRBJ1-4
CDR3: CASSLAKTGTNEKLFF

V: TRBV2
D: TRBD2
size: -
J: TRBJ2-7
CDR3: CASRIGLAGGEQYF

V: TRBV2
D: -
size: -
J: TRBJ2-5
CDR3: CASSPAKSGRETQYF

V: TRBV5-1
D: TRBD2
size: -
J: TRBJ2-1
CDR3: CASSLDPTSGSSYNEQFF

V: TRBV27
D: TRBD2
size: -
J: TRBJ2-3
CDR3: CASRTSGTDTQYF

V: TRBV5-1
D: -
size: -
J: TRBJ2-3
CDR3: CASSPRAGGAPDTQYF

V: TRBV19
D: TRBD2
size: -
J: TRBJ2-7
CDR3: CASSIGSSGIRSYEQYF

V: TRBV6-6
D: -
size: -
J: TRBJ2-5
CDR3: CASSAGTETQYF

V: TRBV4-3
D: -
size: -
J: TRBJ2-7
CDR3: CASSQDTLADTSYEQYF

V: TRBV29-1
D: -
size: -
J: TRBJ1-2
CDR3: CSVRQLNYGYTF

V: TRBV14
D: TRBD2
size: -
J: TRBJ2-7
CDR3: CASSHPGLGVSEQYF

V: TRBV6-1
D: -
size: -
J: TRBJ2-3
CDR3: CASSVVPSTDTQYF

V: TRBV28
D: TRBD1
size: -
J: TRBJ1-2
CDR3: CASSPGQGYRGYTF

V: TRBV28
D: TRBD1
size: -
J: TRBJ2-7
CDR3: CASSPGTGGWYEQYF

V: TRBV19
D: TRBD1
size: -
J: TRBJ2-6
CDR3: CASSTAGGYGANVLTF

V: TRBV2
D: -
size: -
J: TRBJ2-6
CDR3: CASSAPQNSGANVLTF

V: TRBV6-5
D: TRBD2
size: once
J: TRBJ2-7
CDR3: CASSPSGGHSYEQYF

V: TRBV10-3
D: -
size: once
J: TRBJ1-2
CDR3: CAIRRDGSTSYTF

V: TRBV9
D: -
size: -
J: TRBJ2-7
CDR3: CASSANHGDGYEQYF

V: TRBV5-1
D: -
size: -
J: TRBJ2-2
CDR3: CASSLGHSNSNTGELFF

V: TRBV5-6
D: -
size: -
J: TRBJ2-1
CDR3: CASSLGTLQFF

V: TRBV5-4
D: TRBD1
size: -
J: TRBJ2-1
CDR3: CASSPDRALYNEQFF

V: TRBV5-1
D: -
size: -
J: TRBJ2-1
CDR3: CASSLISPGYNEQFF

V: TRBV7-9
D: -
size: once
J: TRBJ1-2
CDR3: CASSVPGRSGYTF

V: TRBV19
D: TRBD1
size: -
J: TRBJ1-2
CDR3: CASRQPGTEGRGYTF

V: TRBV15
D: -
size: once
J: TRBJ2-2
CDR3: CATSREPNTGELFF

V: TRBV7-2
D: -
size: -
J: TRBJ1-1
CDR3: CASSLSSRAMNTEAFF

V: TRBV7-2
D: TRBD2
size: -
J: TRBJ2-3
CDR3: CASSLATSGDTQYF

V: TRBV30
D: TRBD1
size: -
J: TRBJ2-7
CDR3: CAWSLDRAEQYF

V: TRBV19
D: -
size: -
J: TRBJ2-7
CDR3: CASSIAGGRQGQIPYEQYF

V: TRBV28
D: -
size: -
J: TRBJ1-3
CDR3: CASRITGDTIYF

V: TRBV4-1
D: -
size: -
J: TRBJ1-5
CDR3: CASSQEGGQGRRPQHF

V: TRBV27
D: TRBD1
size: -
J: TRBJ2-4
CDR3: CASSPSGTVENVQYF

V: TRBV11-2
D: TRBD1
size: once
J: TRBJ2-7
CDR3: CASSLTGKSYEQYF

V: TRBV28
D: -
size: once
J: TRBJ1-2
CDR3: CASDSYYGYTF

V: TRBV7-2
D: TRBD2
size: -
J: TRBJ2-2
CDR3: CASSRTALAGVTGELFF

V: TRBV4-3
D: -
size: -
J: TRBJ1-4
CDR3: CASSLYDRHNEKLFF

V: TRBV4-1
D: -
size: -
J: TRBJ2-7
CDR3: CASSQPSSEQYF

V: TRBV19
D: -
size: few
J: TRBJ1-5
CDR3: CASSIARTGNQPQHF

V: TRBV6-6
D: TRBD1
size: few
J: TRBJ2-2
CDR3: CASSRSGGSAGELFF

V: TRBV9
D: -
size: -
J: TRBJ1-3
CDR3: CASSDRQSPSGNTIYF

V: TRBV19
D: -
size: -
J: TRBJ2-2
CDR3: CASSGTGELFF

V: TRBV27
D: -
size: -
J: TRBJ2-7
CDR3: CASSPLYQGHYEQYF

V: TRBV5-1
D: -
size: -
J: TRBJ2-3
CDR3: CATQSGGSTDTQYF

V: TRBV18
D: -
size: -
J: TRBJ2-3
CDR3: CASSLTALDTQYF